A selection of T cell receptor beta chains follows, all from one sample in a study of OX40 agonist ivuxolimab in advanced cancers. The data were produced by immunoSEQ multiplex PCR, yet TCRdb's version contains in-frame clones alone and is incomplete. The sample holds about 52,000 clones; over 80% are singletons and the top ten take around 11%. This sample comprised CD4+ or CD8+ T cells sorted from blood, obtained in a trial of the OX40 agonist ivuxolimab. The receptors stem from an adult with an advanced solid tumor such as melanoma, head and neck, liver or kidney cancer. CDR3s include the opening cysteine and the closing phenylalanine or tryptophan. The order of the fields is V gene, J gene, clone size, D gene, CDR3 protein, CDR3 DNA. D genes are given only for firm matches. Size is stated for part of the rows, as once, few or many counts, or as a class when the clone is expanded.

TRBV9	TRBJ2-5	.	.	CASSENGQETQYF	TGTGCCAGCAGCGAAAACGGACAAGAGACCCAGTACTTC
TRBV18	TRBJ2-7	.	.	CASSSGEGSSYEQYF	TGTGCCAGCTCATCAGGGGAAGGGAGCTCCTACGAGCAGTACTTC
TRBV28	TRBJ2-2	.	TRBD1	CASRTGTGLRPNTGELFF	TGTGCCAGCAGGACCGGGACAGGACTTCGGCCGAACACCGGGGAGCTGTTTTTT
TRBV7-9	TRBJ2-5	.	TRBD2	CASSYSGNEETQYF	TGTGCCAGCAGCTATAGCGGGAACGAAGAGACCCAGTACTTC
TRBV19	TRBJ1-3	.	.	CASMSVNSGNTIYF	TGTGCCAGTATGTCGGTCAACTCTGGAAACACCATATATTTT
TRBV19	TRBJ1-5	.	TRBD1	CASSMGQGAWNSNQPQHF	TGTGCCAGTAGTATGGGACAGGGGGCATGGAATAGCAATCAGCCCCAGCATTTT
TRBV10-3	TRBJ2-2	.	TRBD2	CAISEPGTSGRADTGELFF	TGTGCCATCAGTGAGCCAGGGACTAGCGGGAGGGCGGACACCGGGGAGCTGTTTTTT
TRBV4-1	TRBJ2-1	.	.	CASSQGAIQPYNEQFF	TGCGCCAGCAGCCAAGGCGCAATCCAGCCCTACAATGAGCAGTTCTTC
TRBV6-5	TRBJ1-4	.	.	CASSWSGASEKLFF	TGTGCCAGCAGTTGGTCAGGGGCTTCTGAAAAACTGTTTTTT
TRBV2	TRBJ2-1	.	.	CASRPRDGAYNEQFF	TGTGCCAGCAGACCCCGGGACGGAGCCTACAATGAGCAGTTCTTC
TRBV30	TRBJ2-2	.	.	CAWSFGSRTGELFF	TGTGCCTGGAGTTTTGGTAGCAGGACCGGGGAGCTGTTTTTT
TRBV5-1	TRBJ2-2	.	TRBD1	CASSSGGTGELFF	TGCGCCAGCAGCTCAGGGGGCACCGGGGAGCTGTTTTTT
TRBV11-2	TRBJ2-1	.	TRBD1	CASSADRGDEQFF	TGTGCCAGCAGCGCAGACAGGGGCGATGAGCAGTTCTTC
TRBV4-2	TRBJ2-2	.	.	CASSQDPMSTGELFF	TGTGCCAGCAGCCAAGATCCGATGAGCACCGGGGAGCTGTTTTTT
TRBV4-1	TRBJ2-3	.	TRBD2	CASSQVAGGQGTDTQYF	TGCGCCAGCAGCCAAGTGGCGGGGGGCCAAGGCACAGATACGCAGTATTTT
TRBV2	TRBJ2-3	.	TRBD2	CASSILVGEGDTQYF	TGTGCCAGCAGCATACTAGTGGGGGAGGGAGATACGCAGTATTTT
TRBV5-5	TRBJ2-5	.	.	CASSSHGTDGKETQYF	TGTGCCAGCAGCTCCCACGGGACTGACGGGAAGGAGACCCAGTACTTC
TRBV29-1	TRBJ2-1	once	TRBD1	CSVIGQGFDEQFF	TGCAGCGTTATAGGACAGGGGTTCGATGAGCAGTTCTTC
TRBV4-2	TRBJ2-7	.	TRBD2	CASSPAGGDHEQYF	TGTGCCAGCAGTCCTGCGGGGGGAGACCACGAGCAGTACTTC
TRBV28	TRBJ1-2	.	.	CASSPDYGYTF	TGTGCCAGCAGTCCGGACTATGGCTACACCTTC
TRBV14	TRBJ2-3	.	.	CASSQLGGSDTQYF	TGTGCCAGCAGCCAACTGGGGGGATCAGATACGCAGTATTTT
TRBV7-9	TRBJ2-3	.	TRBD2	CASSLWAGGASTDTQYF	TGTGCCAGCAGCCTGTGGGCGGGGGGCGCTAGCACAGATACGCAGTATTTT
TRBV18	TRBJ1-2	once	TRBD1	CASSPSEIRTGLFIGYTF	TGTGCCAGCTCACCATCCGAGATTCGGACAGGGCTATTTATTGGCTACACCTTC
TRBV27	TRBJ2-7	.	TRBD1	CASSLSDRYSYEQYF	TGTGCCAGCAGTTTATCGGACAGGTACTCCTACGAGCAGTACTTC
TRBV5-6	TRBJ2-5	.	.	CASSWIWETQYF	TGTGCCAGCAGCTGGATTTGGGAGACCCAGTACTTC
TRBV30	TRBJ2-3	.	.	CAWSIGRPRGPDTQYF	TGTGCCTGGAGTATTGGACGCCCCAGGGGCCCAGATACGCAGTATTTT
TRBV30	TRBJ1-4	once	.	CAWSVQGGEKLFF	TGTGCCTGGAGTGTACAGGGCGGGGAAAAACTGTTTTTT
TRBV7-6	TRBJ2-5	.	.	CASSRNPDYEDETQYF	TGTGCCAGCAGCCGAAACCCGGACTACGAAGATGAGACCCAGTACTTC